Presented here are 23 T cell receptor beta chains from one specimen sequenced in a study of blood T cell repertoires in COVID-19 (dated by TCRdb to 2020 to 2021). Library construction relied on the immunoSEQ multiplex PCR assay. TCRdb took over this immuneACCESS table, retaining in-frame rearrangements with V and J assigned. Such tables are incomplete; in checked studies, under half of the missing clones stem from an unresolved V gene, and the remainder is unexplained. The sample includes about 15,000 clones, with about four fifths observed a single time. The ten largest clonotypes hold roughly an eighth of the sample. Sequenced material: peripheral blood. The receptor set was obtained from a man aged 55 to 70 with acute or convalescent COVID-19.

The chain employs TRBV4-1 and TRBJ2-1; a weak D match, TRBD2 (5 bases). Germline assignment: CDR1 MGHRA and CDR2 YSYEKL. The CDR3 sequence is 15 residues long. Trimming took 0 bases from V and 8 from J, leaving 14 bases between them. DNA of the CDR3: TGCGCCAGCAGCCAAGACAATCCTAGCCTGGATGAGCAGTTCTTC. It yields the protein CASSQDNPSLDEQFF.

CDR3 protein: CASSPRTGGGYTF. CDR3 nucleotide sequence: TGTGCCAGCAGCCCGCGGACAGGAGGCGGCTACACCTTC. The chain is built from TRBV7-2 and TRBJ1-2, with 7 bases matching TRBD1. The CDR3 contains 13 residues. Germline-derived CDR1 and CDR2 are SGHTA and FQGNSA. With 5 bases clipped from V and 8 bases from J, the junction kept 8 bases outside the gene matches.

The chain has TRBV6-4 and TRBJ1-6; D not resolved. Germline-derived CDR1 and CDR2 are MRHNA and SNTAGT. V was trimmed by 6 bases and J by 6 bases, leaving 15 bases between them. The CDR3 runs 15 residues. The CDR3 protein is CASRRSQEGNSPLHF. The CDR3, as DNA: TGTGCCAGCAGGCGGAGTCAAGAGGGTAATTCACCCCTCCACTTT.

CDR3 in amino acids: CASSLAGLGYEQYF. The CDR3, as DNA: TGTGCCAGCAGCTTGGCAGGGTTAGGGTACGAGCAGTACTTC. The rearrangement uses TRBV5-5 and TRBJ2-7, with a weak D call TRBD1 (5 bases). The V and J ends lost 0 bases and 4 bases respectively, with 11 bases between them. This CDR3 is built from 14 residues. Germline CDR1 SGHKS, CDR2 YYEKEE (reference sequence).

V and J are TRBV7-2 and TRBJ2-3, with a possible D match to TRBD2 (7 bases). Germline V lookup: CDR1 SGHTA, CDR2 FQGNSA. This CDR3 region has 16 residues. Trimming removed 1 base from V and 6 bases from J, with 17 bases in between. CDR3 sequence reads: CASSLEGGRGSDTQYF. The CDR3 nucleotides are TGTGCCAGCAGCTTAGAGGGGGGGCGCGGGTCTGATACGCAGTATTTT.

The rearrangement links TRBV9 to TRBJ2-3; no clear D gene. Trimming shortened V by 0 bases and J by 2 bases, and 10 bases separated the two germline ends. The CDR3 extends over 15 amino acids. The germline V gene has CDR1 SGDLS and CDR2 YYNGEE. Here the CDR3 DNA reads TGTGCCAGCAGCGTAGGTCCCCAGTACACAGATACGCAGTATTTT. Translated, it gives CASSVGPQYTDTQYF.

The rearrangement links TRBV6-2 or TRBV6-3 to TRBJ1-6; D is uncertain. The CDR3 sequence is 18 residues long. V was clipped by 2 bases and J by 6 bases, with 20 bases between them. Germline V gene lookup returns CDR1 MNHEY and CDR2 SVGEGT. CDR3 in amino acids: CASSYPAGRLHLNSPLHF. In nucleotides, the CDR3 is TGTGCCAGCAGTTACCCCGCGGGCCGCCTTCACCTTAATTCACCCCTCCACTTT.

The chain carries TRBV9 and TRBJ2-7; D might be TRBD2 (6 bases). V shed 2 bases and J shed 0 bases, with 9 bases lying between them. The CDR3 spans 14 residues. Germline V gene sequence: CDR1 SGDLS, CDR2 YYNGEE. The CDR3 nucleotides are TGTGCCAGCAGCGTTAGCGGAACCTCCTACGAGCAGTACTTC. Translation gives CASSVSGTSYEQYF.

A few counts support this clone. The chain uses TRBV7-9 and TRBJ2-5; no reliable D call. Germline V gene lookup returns CDR1 SEHNR and CDR2 FQNEAQ (reference sequence). This CDR3 spans 13 amino acids. V lost 2 bases, J lost 1 base, and 5 bases lay in between. This chain's CDR3 is CASSLFSQETQYF. The CDR3 nucleotides are TGTGCCAGCAGCTTATTTAGCCAAGAGACCCAGTACTTC.

This sequence joins TRBV18 and TRBJ2-7; 10 positions agree with TRBD2. J lost 3 bases, V lost 3 bases, and 5 bases had no gene match. The length of the CDR3 is 15 residues. Germline CDR1 KGHSH, CDR2 LQKENI. This CDR3 is CASSPAGLANYEQYF. DNA of the CDR3: TGTGCCAGCTCACCGGCGGGACTAGCGAACTACGAGCAGTACTTC.

The genes are TRBV2 and TRBJ1-6; no definite D call. With 6 bases removed from V and 10 bases from J, the gap between germline ends came to 10 bases. CDR1 and CDR2 (germline): SNHLY, FYNNEI. This CDR3 comprises 12 residues. Here the CDR3 reads CASRGWNSPLHF. The CDR3 nucleotides read TGTGCCAGCAGGGGCTGGAACTCACCCCTCCACTTT.

V and J are TRBV14 and TRBJ2-1; the match to TRBD2 covers 10 bases. The J segment lost 8 bases and the V segment lost 0 bases, leaving 7 bases of the junction unmatched. The CDR3 contains 16 residues. Germline CDR1 is SGHDN and CDR2 is FVKESK. The CDR3 DNA follows: TGTGCCAGCAGCCAAGAAGGGACTAGCGTTAACGATGAGCAGTTCTTC. It specifies CASSQEGTSVNDEQFF.

This rearrangement joins TRBV3-1 (or the pseudogene TRBV3-2) to TRBJ2-2; 7 nucleotides match TRBD1. The CDR3 extends over 16 amino acids. V was pared by 4 bases and J by 4 bases, with 9 bases of the junction left unmatched. CDR1 is LGHDT and CDR2 is YNNKEL in the germline V gene (reference sequence). For the CDR3, the DNA is TGTGCCAGCAGCCGAAACAGGGGACGGGCCACCGGGGAGCTGTTTTTT. Its translation is CASSRNRGRATGELFF.

This clone was observed a single time. The chain couples TRBV29-1 to TRBJ2-3; weak D call: TRBD2 (6 bases). CDR3 size: 14 residues. Trimming cost V 4 bases and J 1 base, with 12 bases left between them. Germline values: CDR1 SQVTM, CDR2 ANQGSEA. CDR3 loop: CSVAGREGTDTQYF. The CDR3 DNA is TGCAGCGTTGCTGGCAGGGAGGGCACAGATACGCAGTATTTT.

The chain uses TRBV2 and TRBJ1-6; 9 bases agree with TRBD1. V shed 7 bases, J shed 3 bases, and the junction held 10 bases outside the gene matches. The CDR3 is 17 residues long. CDR1 and CDR2 from the germline V gene are SNHLY and FYNNEI. CDR3 in amino acids: CASKVDRGRGYNSPLHF. In DNA, the CDR3 is TGTGCCAGCAAGGTGGACAGGGGCCGCGGCTATAATTCACCCCTCCACTTT.

The chain uses TRBV7-2 and TRBJ2-7; the D gene is possibly TRBD2 (7 bases). Per germline, CDR1 SGHTA and CDR2 FQGNSA. The V and J ends lost 4 bases and 7 bases respectively, with 17 bases between them. This CDR3 has 14 residues. The CDR3 is CASSSHRVGGEQYF. The DNA for the CDR3 is TGTGCCAGCAGCTCCCACAGGGTGGGGGGGGAGCAGTACTTC.

This clone was counted a single time. The chain has TRBV7-9 and TRBJ2-3; 12 bases map to TRBD2. CDR3 length equals 17 residues. Germline loops: CDR1 SEHNR, CDR2 FQNEAQ (reference sequence). V shed 6 bases, J shed 3 bases, and the junction held 10 bases outside the gene matches. CDR3 sequence: CASRTLTSGGQTDTQYF. The CDR3 DNA sequence: TGTGCCAGCAGAACCCTCACTAGCGGGGGGCAGACAGATACGCAGTATTTT.

The chain links TRBV20-1 to TRBJ2-1; 7 bases are a match to TRBD2. After removal of 3 bases from V and 9 bases from J, the junction contained 8 bases not matched to a gene. The CDR3 is 13 amino acids. Germline assignment: CDR1 DFQATT and CDR2 SNEGSKA (reference sequence). The DNA of the CDR3 is TGCAGTGCTAGTAGCGGGCCGGGGGGTGAGCAGTTCTTC. Its translation is CSASSGPGGEQFF.

J is TRBJ2-1 and V is TRBV19; D call uncertain. CDR1 LNHDA and CDR2 SQIVND come from the germline V gene (reference sequence). The CDR3 sequence is 14 residues long. With 1 base removed from V and 7 bases from J, the gap between germline ends came to 11 bases. The CDR3 DNA reads as TGTGCCAGTAGTATAGTTGGCCCTTGGAATGAGCAGTTCTTC. Translated, it gives CASSIVGPWNEQFF.

The chain is built from TRBV11-2 and TRBJ2-4; maybe TRBD1 (6 bases). The CDR3 spans 13 residues. CDR1 and CDR2 from the germline V gene are SGHAT and FQNNGV. V was clipped by 1 base and J by 5 bases, with 6 bases between them. The DNA for the CDR3 is TGTGCCAGCAGCTTAGGGACAGAAAACATTCAGTACTTC. Protein sequence: CASSLGTENIQYF.

This clone has just a few counts. The CDR3 DNA reads as TGTGCCAGTAGTATAGGACTAGTCGCTCAAGAGACCCAGTACTTC. This gives the protein CASSIGLVAQETQYF. The rearrangement uses TRBV19 and TRBJ2-5, with D perhaps TRBD2 (6 bases). This CDR3 region has 15 residues. The V gene's germline CDR1 is LNHDA and CDR2 SQIVND (reference sequence). V lost 1 base to trimming and J lost 2 bases, with 11 bases between them.

J is TRBJ2-7 and V is TRBV13, with 7 bases that match TRBD2. There are 15 residues in the CDR3. Trimming removed 5 bases from V and 3 bases from J; junction bases left unmatched: 10. Per the germline V gene, CDR1 is PRHDT and CDR2 is FYEKMQ (reference sequence). The DNA for the CDR3 is TGTGCCAGCAGCCTTGGGGCTAGCGGATTCTACGAGCAGTACTTC. This sequence encodes CASSLGASGFYEQYF.

The chain employs TRBV6-2 or TRBV6-3 and TRBJ2-1; no firm D call. The ends were cut back, 2 bases at V and 3 bases at J, with 5 bases in the middle. Germline values: CDR1 MNHEY, CDR2 SVGEGT. The CDR3 loop spans 13 amino acids. In nucleotides, the CDR3 is TGTGCCAGCAGTTACGTCTACTACAATGAGCAGTTCTTC. Its protein product is CASSYVYYNEQFF.